Below, 31 T cell receptor beta chains from the same sample are listed, as sequenced in a study of cytomegalovirus exposure and HLA in healthy donors. The PCR made use of 60 Vbeta and 13 Jbeta primers. The protocol was immunoSEQ multiplex PCR, while the TCRdb copy is restricted to in-frame clones and leaves out a portion. The sample lists some 120,000 clones, approximately 80% occurring once. The sample comprised PBMCs. The receptors stem from a man between 40 and 49 years old in good health and CMV-seropositive.

This clone was observed once. The V call is TRBV15, the J call TRBJ1-5, with a possible D match to TRBD1 (6 bases). The germline V and J ends were trimmed by 2 bases and 1 base, with 12 bases remaining between them. Germline V gene data show CDR1 as LNHNV and CDR2 as YYDKDF (reference sequence). CDR3 size: 16 residues. The DNA for the CDR3 is TGTGCCACCAGCAGAACTGACAGGCTGAGCAATCAGCCCCAGCATTTT. It encodes CATSRTDRLSNQPQHF.

The rearrangement links TRBV28 to TRBJ2-1; 12 bases match TRBD2. Looked up from germline, CDR1 is MDHEN and CDR2 is SYDVKM. The CDR3 is made up of 20 amino acids. V lost 5 bases to trimming and J lost 1 base; unmatched junction nucleotides: 15. CDR3 loop: CASSASSGGARGSSYNEQFF. CDR3 DNA: TGTGCCAGCAGTGCCTCTAGCGGGGGGGCTCGGGGGTCATCCTACAATGAGCAGTTCTTC.

This chain connects TRBV7-8 to TRBJ1-5; tentative D call: TRBD1 (6 bases). Germline lookup yields CDR1 SGHVS and CDR2 FQNEAQ. There are 16 residues in the CDR3. Deletions cut 1 base from V and 7 bases from J, with 17 bases between. CDR3 sequence reads: CASSLGGLGAWQPQHF. The DNA of the CDR3 is TGTGCCAGCAGCTTAGGGGGTCTGGGGGCTTGGCAGCCCCAGCATTTT.

The chain is built from TRBV28 and TRBJ1-5; 9 nucleotides line up with TRBD1. From germline, CDR1 is MDHEN and CDR2 SYDVKM. V was pared by 4 bases and J by 7 bases, with 5 bases of the junction left unmatched. CDR3 length: 14 residues. The CDR3 DNA follows: TGTGCCAGCAGTTCGTACAGGGGGCACCAGCCCCAGCATTTT. It specifies CASSSYRGHQPQHF. The full variable domain, its missing parts supplied by reference TRBV28 and TRBJ1-5, is DVKVTQSSRYLVKRTGEKVFLECVQDMDHENMFWYRQDPGLGLRLIYFSYDVKMKEKGDIPEGYSVSREKKERFSLILESASTNQTSMYLCASSSYRGHQPQHFGDGTRLSIL.

This chain connects TRBV9 to TRBJ2-1, with 8 bases matching TRBD2. The CDR3 sequence is 14 residues long. The V gene end was trimmed by 6 bases and the J gene end by 4 bases; junction bases not matched to a gene: 6. CDR1 and CDR2 from the germline V gene are SGDLS and YYNGEE. In nucleotides, the CDR3 is TGTGCCAGCACCCCGGGAGGGGGGTACAATGAGCAGTTCTTC. Protein sequence: CASTPGGGYNEQFF.

The rearrangement uses TRBV9 and TRBJ2-2; D remains unclear. The germline V gene encodes CDR1 SGDLS and CDR2 YYNGEE. V was trimmed by 0 bases and J by 7 bases, leaving 10 bases between them. The CDR3 sequence is 14 residues long. Here the CDR3 reads CASSVDLVSGELFF. Written as DNA, the CDR3 is TGTGCCAGCAGCGTAGATCTGGTTAGCGGGGAGCTGTTTTTT.

The chain combines TRBV27 with TRBJ1-1; D unclear. The germline V gene encodes CDR1 MNHEY and CDR2 SMNVEV (reference sequence). Trimming removed 3 bases at V and 1 base at J, with 6 bases between. The CDR3 totals 13 residues. CDR3 sequence reads: CASSLSRNTEAFF. The DNA of the CDR3 is TGTGCCAGCAGTTTGTCCCGGAACACTGAAGCTTTCTTT.

The J gene is TRBJ2-1, the V gene TRBV27, with D perhaps TRBD2 (6 bases). Trimming left V 7 bases short and J 0 bases short, with 13 bases between. The CDR3 covers 15 residues. The germline V gene has CDR1 MNHEY and CDR2 SMNVEV (reference sequence). The CDR3 DNA reads as TGTGCCAGCATGGGCGGGGTGAGCTCCTACAATGAGCAGTTCTTC. Its translation is CASMGGVSSYNEQFF.

V gene TRBV4-3 combines with J gene TRBJ2-6, with no clear D. The CDR3 is 16 amino acids. Germline V gene data show CDR1 as LGHNA and CDR2 as YSLEER. V lost 4 bases, J lost 1 base, and 11 bases lay in between. The CDR3 sequence: CASSRTHGSGANVLTF. CDR3 bases: TGCGCCAGCAGCCGAACCCACGGGTCTGGGGCCAACGTCCTGACTTTC.

This clone has a single count. This chain uses TRBV30 with TRBJ1-2; TRBD1 aligns across 7 bases. Trimming removed 1 base from V and 7 bases from J; junction bases left unmatched: 6. Germline loops: CDR1 GTSNPN, CDR2 SVGIG (reference sequence). This CDR3 is 13 amino acids long. The CDR3 sequence: CAWSDRGGTGYTF. The CDR3 nucleotides are TGTGCCTGGAGTGACAGGGGTGGCACTGGCTACACCTTC.

The genes are TRBV4-1 and TRBJ1-3; D gene uncertain. The CDR3 contains 16 residues. Germline CDR1 MGHRA, CDR2 YSYEKL. V was trimmed by 4 bases and J by 0 bases, leaving 13 bases between them. CDR3 nucleotide sequence: TGCGCCAGCAGCCCGAGGCACGGCAGCTCTGGAAACACCATATATTTT. Residues: CASSPRHGSSGNTIYF.

The rearrangement uses TRBV28 and TRBJ2-7, with 7 bases identical to TRBD2. The end of the DNA aligns better with TRBJ2-4, so the J call may be wrong. Germline CDR1 reads MDHEN; CDR2 reads SYDVKM. The CDR3 spans 13 residues. The CDR3 sequence is CASSPEWGGIQYF. DNA of the CDR3: TGTGCCAGCAGCCCCGAGTGGGGGGGCATTCAGTACTTC.

As concerns this clone: The sample carries other DNA sequences with the same CDR3. The chain employs TRBV6-5 and TRBJ1-6, with D hard to call. With 11 bases removed from V and 9 bases from J, the gap between germline ends came to 17 bases. CDR3 size: 13 residues. Germline CDR1 reads MNHEY; CDR2 reads SVGAGI. The CDR3 DNA reads as TGTGCCGCCGGGGAGGGTCTGGTTTCACCCCTCCACTTT. Protein product: CAAGEGLVSPLHF.

J is TRBJ1-6 and V is TRBV18, with 9 nucleotides matching TRBD1. Germline-derived CDR1 and CDR2 are KGHSH and LQKENI. CDR3 length: 14 residues. The junction had 6 bases not matched to a gene; V was cut back by 6 bases and J by 9 bases. In DNA form, the CDR3 reads TGTGCCAGCTCCGGAGACAGGGGGAGTTCACCCCTCCACTTT. Translated: CASSGDRGSSPLHF. The full variable domain, its missing parts supplied by reference TRBV18 and TRBJ1-6, is NAGVMQNPRHLVRRRGQEARLRCSPMKGHSHVYWYRQLPEEGLKFMVYLQKENIIDESGMPKERFSAEFPKEGPSILRIQQVVRGDSAAYFCASSGDRGSSPLHFGNGTRLTVT.

This clone has just a few counts. The chain is built from TRBV28 and TRBJ1-6; D is unresolved. The CDR3 has 13 amino acids. Per the germline V gene, CDR1 is MDHEN and CDR2 is SYDVKM. V was clipped by 8 bases and J by 5 bases, with 10 bases between them. The CDR3 spells CASWASHNSPLHF. DNA of the CDR3: TGTGCCAGCTGGGCTTCGCATAATTCACCCCTCCACTTT. Based on the CDR3 plus reference TRBV28 and TRBJ1-6, the full variable domain is DVKVTQSSRYLVKRTGEKVFLECVQDMDHENMFWYRQDPGLGLRLIYFSYDVKMKEKGDIPEGYSVSREKKERFSLILESASTNQTSMYLCASWASHNSPLHFGNGTRLTVT.

This clone has a handful of counts. V usage is TRBV7-2 and J usage is TRBJ2-7, with 8 bases that match TRBD1. V shed 0 bases, J shed 3 bases, and the junction held 7 bases outside the gene matches. The germline gives CDR1 SGHTA, CDR2 FQGNSA. The CDR3 is made up of 16 amino acids. This chain's CDR3 is CASSLAPTGGRYEQYF. The CDR3 region has the DNA TGTGCCAGCAGCTTAGCGCCTACAGGGGGTCGCTACGAGCAGTACTTC.

This chain's CDR3 is CASSESGGYEQYF. CDR3 coding DNA: TGTGCCAGCAGCGAGAGCGGCGGTTACGAGCAGTACTTC. The chain joins TRBV9 to TRBJ2-7, with a possible D match to TRBD2 (5 bases). V was pared by 3 bases and J by 4 bases, with 11 bases between. CDR3 length: 13 amino acids. CDR1 and CDR2 (germline): SGDLS, YYNGEE.

This chain uses TRBV6-4 with TRBJ1-2, with D possibly matching TRBD1 (5 bases). Germline assignment: CDR1 MRHNA and CDR2 SNTAGT. Trimming took 2 bases from V and 1 from J, leaving 14 bases between them. This CDR3 spans 16 amino acids. The CDR3: CASSDPGHLYNYGYTF. The CDR3, as DNA: TGTGCCAGCAGTGACCCCGGACACCTCTATAACTATGGCTACACCTTC.

J is TRBJ1-4 and V is TRBV9; D possibly corresponds to TRBD1 (6 bases). The germline CDR1 and CDR2 sequences are SGDLS and YYNGEE. The CDR3 has 12 amino acids. Trimming stripped 0 bases from V and 14 bases from J, with 11 bases between. In DNA form, the CDR3 reads TGTGCCAGCAGCGTAGTAGGGGGTCGGCTGTTTTTT. Translated: CASSVVGGRLFF. Full variable domain (outside the CDR3, taken from reference TRBV9 and TRBJ1-4): DSGVTQTPKHLITATGQRVTLRCSPRSGDLSVYWYQQSLDQGLQFLIQYYNGEERAKGNILERFSAQQFPDLHSELNLSSLELGDSALYFCASSVVGGRLFFGSGTQLSVL.

This chain joins TRBV19 and TRBJ1-5; D possibly corresponds to TRBD1 (6 bases). The CDR3 sequence is 12 residues long. V was clipped by 6 bases and J by 6 bases, with 9 bases between them. The V gene's germline CDR1 is LNHDA and CDR2 SQIVND (reference sequence). This CDR3 reads CASSRGSQPQHF. The DNA for the CDR3 is TGTGCCAGTAGCAGGGGTAGTCAGCCCCAGCATTTT.

The chain recombines TRBV11-2 with TRBJ1-4; 7 positions agree with TRBD1. With 8 bases clipped from V and 4 bases from J, the junction kept 4 bases outside the gene matches. The CDR3 loop spans 13 amino acids. The germline gives CDR1 SGHAT, CDR2 FQNNGV. DNA of the CDR3: TGTGCCAGCTCTCGGGACAGTAATGAAAAACTGTTTTTT. Protein sequence: CASSRDSNEKLFF.

The CDR3 here is CASSLRVETQYF. The CDR3 DNA sequence: TGTGCCAGCAGCTTAAGAGTAGAGACCCAGTACTTC. The chain links TRBV13 to TRBJ2-5; D unresolved. Germline-derived CDR1 and CDR2 are PRHDT and FYEKMQ (reference sequence). The CDR3 contains 12 residues. The germline V and J ends were trimmed by 2 bases and 4 bases, with 5 bases remaining between them.

The rearrangement uses TRBV7-6 and TRBJ1-2; TRBD1 matches at 8 bases. The germline gives CDR1 SGHVS, CDR2 FNYEAQ. CDR3 length equals 13 residues. The V gene end was trimmed by 5 bases and the J gene end by 6 bases; junction bases not matched to a gene: 5. CDR3 in amino acids: CASSPPTGDGYTF. DNA of the CDR3: TGTGCCAGCAGCCCACCGACAGGGGATGGCTACACCTTC.

The rearrangement uses TRBV9 and TRBJ2-5, with 7 bases fitting TRBD2. Germline trimming cut 0 bases from V and 13 bases from J; bases unmatched to any gene: 3. The germline V gene has CDR1 SGDLS and CDR2 YYNGEE. The CDR3 spans 11 residues. CDR3 nucleotide sequence: TGTGCCAGCAGCGTAGCGGGGGGACCGTACTTC. Protein product: CASSVAGGPYF.

V is TRBV7-3 and J is TRBJ2-7, with 8 bases lining up with TRBD1. Looked up from germline, CDR1 is SGHTA and CDR2 is FQGTGA. After removal of 5 bases from V and 6 bases from J, the junction contained 6 bases not matched to a gene. CDR3 length equals 13 residues. CDR3: CASSGRTGSEQYF. DNA for the CDR3: TGTGCCAGCAGCGGAAGGACAGGGTCCGAGCAGTACTTC.

The chain carries TRBV15 and TRBJ1-1, with 8 bases identical to TRBD1. CDR1 and CDR2 (germline): LNHNV, YYDKDF (reference sequence). J was trimmed by 3 bases and V by 5 bases; bases with no gene match: 8. The CDR3 is made up of 15 amino acids. The CDR3, as DNA: TGTGCCACCAGCGGGAGGACAGGGTATGACACTGAAGCTTTCTTT. It codes for CATSGRTGYDTEAFF.

The J gene is TRBJ2-5, the V gene TRBV19; D unresolved. CDR3 size: 12 residues. Trimming removed 0 bases from V and 5 bases from J, with 4 bases in between. Germline V gene lookup returns CDR1 LNHDA and CDR2 SQIVND (reference sequence). The CDR3 nucleotides are TGTGCCAGTAGTATAGATCGGGAGACCCAGTACTTC. This sequence encodes CASSIDRETQYF.

This clone was picked up a small number of times. This chain uses TRBV5-1 with TRBJ1-3; no reliable D call. CDR3 length: 15 residues. In germline, CDR1 is SGHRS, CDR2 YFSETQ. V was pared by 4 bases and J by 6 bases, with 17 bases between. The CDR3 region has the DNA TGCGCCAGCAGCCCCGGTGAGGTCGGGTCAAACACCATATATTTT. Protein: CASSPGEVGSNTIYF.

The V call is TRBV19, the J call TRBJ2-2; 9 nucleotides align to TRBD1. Germline CDR1 reads LNHDA; CDR2 reads SQIVND (reference sequence). This CDR3 is built from 18 residues. V gave up 6 bases and J gave up 5 bases; unmatched junction bases: 16. CDR3 sequence: CASRRGVAGQGRTGELFF. The CDR3 DNA reads TGTGCCAGTAGAAGGGGGGTTGCTGGACAGGGGAGGACCGGGGAGCTGTTTTTT.

This clone was observed once. The chain joins TRBV6-5 to TRBJ2-2, with 8 bases lining up with TRBD1. V trimming: 3 bases; J trimming: 7 bases; junction bases outside the gene matches: 7. This CDR3 region has 15 residues. From germline, CDR1 is MNHEY and CDR2 SVGAGI. This CDR3 is CASSYFRTGYGELFF. The CDR3 bases are TGTGCCAGCAGTTATTTCCGGACAGGGTACGGGGAGCTGTTTTTT.

V is TRBV5-1 and J is TRBJ2-7; D gene ambiguous. V shed 2 bases and J shed 0 bases, with 12 bases lying between them. The CDR3 extends over 15 amino acids. The germline V gene has CDR1 SGHRS and CDR2 YFSETQ. CDR3 DNA sequence: TGCGCCAGCAGCTTCTGGCCCGGGTCCTCCTACGAGCAGTACTTC. Its translation is CASSFWPGSSYEQYF.